This T cell receptor (beta chain) is drawn from a study of blood T cell repertoires in COVID-19. Methods used by the authors: Reference gene primers were amplified, and this amplification served to estimate nucleated cell counts. Only in-frame clones appear in the TCRdb table, and some are missing; sequencing was by immunoSEQ multiplex PCR. The DNA gave D and trimming, while V, J and clone size come from that table. The table lists 60,000 to 75,000 clones, about nine tenths of them singletons, with around 5.3% in the top ten. Unmatched junction bases numbered 5, after V lost 1 base and J lost 6 bases. The CDR3 sequence is 14 residues long. Germline-derived CDR1 and CDR2 are LGHNA and YNFKEQ.

Sequenced input: peripheral blood. The source of this sequence is a man in his forties or fifties with active COVID-19. The chain is built from TRBV4-2 and TRBJ2-7; 8 bases match TRBD1. Here the CDR3 DNA reads TGTGCCAGCAGCCAAGGGACAGGGTTAAGCGAGCAGTACTTC. Translating gives CASSQGTGLSEQYF.